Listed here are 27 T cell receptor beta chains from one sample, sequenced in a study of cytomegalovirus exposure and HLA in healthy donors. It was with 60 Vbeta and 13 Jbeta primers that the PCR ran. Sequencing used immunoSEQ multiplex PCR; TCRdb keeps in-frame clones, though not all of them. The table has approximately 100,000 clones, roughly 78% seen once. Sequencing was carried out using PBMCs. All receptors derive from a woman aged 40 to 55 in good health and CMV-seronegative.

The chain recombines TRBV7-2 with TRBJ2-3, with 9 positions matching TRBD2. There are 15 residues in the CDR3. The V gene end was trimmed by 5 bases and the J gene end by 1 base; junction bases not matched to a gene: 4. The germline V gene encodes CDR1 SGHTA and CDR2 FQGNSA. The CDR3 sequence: CASSATSGGTDTQYF. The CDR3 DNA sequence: TGTGCCAGCAGCGCGACTAGCGGAGGCACAGATACGCAGTATTTT.

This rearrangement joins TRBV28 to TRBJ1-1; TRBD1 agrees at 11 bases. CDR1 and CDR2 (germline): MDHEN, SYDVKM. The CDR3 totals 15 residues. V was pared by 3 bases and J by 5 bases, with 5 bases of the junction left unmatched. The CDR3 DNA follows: TGTGCCAGCAGTTTCGGACAGGGGGCGAAGACTGAAGCTTTCTTT. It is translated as CASSFGQGAKTEAFF.

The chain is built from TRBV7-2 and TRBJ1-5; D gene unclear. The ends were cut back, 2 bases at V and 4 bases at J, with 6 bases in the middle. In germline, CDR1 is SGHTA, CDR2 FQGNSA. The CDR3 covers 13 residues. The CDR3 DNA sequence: TGTGCCAGCAGCTTATCGGGAAATCAGCCCCAGCATTTT. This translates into CASSLSGNQPQHF.

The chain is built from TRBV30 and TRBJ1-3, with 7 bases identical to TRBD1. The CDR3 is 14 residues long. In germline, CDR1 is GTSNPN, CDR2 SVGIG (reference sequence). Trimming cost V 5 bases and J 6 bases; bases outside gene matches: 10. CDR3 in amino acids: CAWGKGASANTIYF. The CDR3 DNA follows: TGTGCCTGGGGAAAGGGGGCCTCGGCAAACACCATATATTTT.

The CDR3: CASSWTGEMNTEAFF. The DNA for the CDR3 is TGCGCCAGCAGCTGGACAGGGGAGATGAACACTGAAGCTTTCTTT. The V gene is TRBV5-1, the J gene TRBJ1-1; 9 bases map to TRBD1. Trimming removed 3 bases from V and 0 bases from J; junction bases left unmatched: 3. The CDR3 has 15 amino acids. Germline V gives CDR1 SGHRS, CDR2 YFSETQ.

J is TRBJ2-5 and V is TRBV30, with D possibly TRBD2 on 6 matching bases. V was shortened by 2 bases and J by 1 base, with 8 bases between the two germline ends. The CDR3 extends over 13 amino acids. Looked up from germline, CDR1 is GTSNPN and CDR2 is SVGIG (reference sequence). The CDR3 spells CAWSNGGQETQYF. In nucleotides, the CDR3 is TGTGCCTGGAGTAACGGGGGCCAAGAGACCCAGTACTTC.

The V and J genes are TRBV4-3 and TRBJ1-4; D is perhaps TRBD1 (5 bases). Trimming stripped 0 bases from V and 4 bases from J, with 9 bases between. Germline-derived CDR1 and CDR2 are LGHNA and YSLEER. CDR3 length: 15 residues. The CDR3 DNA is TGCGCCAGCAGCCAAGAGGGGGGGTATAATGAAAAACTGTTTTTT. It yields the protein CASSQEGGYNEKLFF.

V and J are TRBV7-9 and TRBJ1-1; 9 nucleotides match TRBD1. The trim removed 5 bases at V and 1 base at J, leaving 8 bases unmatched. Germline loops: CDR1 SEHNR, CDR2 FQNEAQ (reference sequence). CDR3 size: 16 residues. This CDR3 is CASSHRDREGNTEAFF. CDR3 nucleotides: TGTGCCAGCAGCCACCGGGACAGGGAAGGGAACACTGAAGCTTTCTTT. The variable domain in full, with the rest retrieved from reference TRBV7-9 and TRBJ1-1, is DTGVSQNPRHKITKRGQNVTFRCDPISEHNRLYWYRQTLGQGPEFLTYFQNEAQLEKSRLLSDRFSAERPKGSFSTLEIQRTEQGDSAMYLCASSHRDREGNTEAFFGQGTRLTVV.

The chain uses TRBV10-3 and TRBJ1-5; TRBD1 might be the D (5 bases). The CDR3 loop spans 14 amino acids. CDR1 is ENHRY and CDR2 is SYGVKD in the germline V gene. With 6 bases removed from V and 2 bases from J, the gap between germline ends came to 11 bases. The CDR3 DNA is TGTGCCATCAGCAGGGATTCAGGCAATCAGCCCCAGCATTTT. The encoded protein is CAISRDSGNQPQHF.

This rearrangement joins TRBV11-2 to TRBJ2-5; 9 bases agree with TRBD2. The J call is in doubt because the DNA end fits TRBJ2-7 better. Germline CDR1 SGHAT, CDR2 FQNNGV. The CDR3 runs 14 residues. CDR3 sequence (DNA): TGTGCCAGCAGCCAAGTAGCGGGAGTTTACGAGCAGTACTTC. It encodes CASSQVAGVYEQYF.

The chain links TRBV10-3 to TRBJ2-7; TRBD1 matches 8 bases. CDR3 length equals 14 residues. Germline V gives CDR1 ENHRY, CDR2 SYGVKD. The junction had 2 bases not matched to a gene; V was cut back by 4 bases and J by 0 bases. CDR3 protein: CAISVGTGSYEQYF. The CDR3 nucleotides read TGTGCCATCAGTGTAGGGACAGGCTCCTACGAGCAGTACTTC.

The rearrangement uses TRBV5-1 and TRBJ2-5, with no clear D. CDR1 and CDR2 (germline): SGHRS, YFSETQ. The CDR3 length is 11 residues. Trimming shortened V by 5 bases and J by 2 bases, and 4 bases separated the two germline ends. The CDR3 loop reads CASRAQETQYF. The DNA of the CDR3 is TGCGCCAGCAGGGCTCAAGAGACCCAGTACTTC. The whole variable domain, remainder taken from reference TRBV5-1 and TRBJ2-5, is KAGVTQTPRYLIKTRGQQVTLSCSPISGHRSVSWYQQTPGQGLQFLFEYFSETQRNKGNFPGRFSGRQFSNSRSEMNVSTLELGDSALYLCASRAQETQYFGPGTRLLVL.

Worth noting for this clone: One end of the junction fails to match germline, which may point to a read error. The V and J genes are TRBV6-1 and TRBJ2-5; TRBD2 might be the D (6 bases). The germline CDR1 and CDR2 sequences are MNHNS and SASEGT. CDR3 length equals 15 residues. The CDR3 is CAISLLGRGQETQYF. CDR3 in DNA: TGTGCCATCAGTCTCCTCGGGAGAGGCCAAGAGACCCAGTACTTC.

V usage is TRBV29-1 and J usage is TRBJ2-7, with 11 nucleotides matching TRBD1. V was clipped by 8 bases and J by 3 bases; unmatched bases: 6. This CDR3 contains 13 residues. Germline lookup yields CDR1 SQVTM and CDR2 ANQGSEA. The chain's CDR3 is CSFAGTGGYEQYF. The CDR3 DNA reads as TGCAGCTTTGCCGGGACAGGGGGCTACGAGCAGTACTTC.

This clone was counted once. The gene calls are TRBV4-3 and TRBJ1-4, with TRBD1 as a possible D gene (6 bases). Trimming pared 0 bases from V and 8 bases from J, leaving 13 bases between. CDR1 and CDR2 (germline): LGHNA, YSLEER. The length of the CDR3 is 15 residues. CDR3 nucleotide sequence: TGCGCCAGCAGCCAAGAGCACAGGGAAGAGGAAAAACTGTTTTTT. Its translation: CASSQEHREEEKLFF.

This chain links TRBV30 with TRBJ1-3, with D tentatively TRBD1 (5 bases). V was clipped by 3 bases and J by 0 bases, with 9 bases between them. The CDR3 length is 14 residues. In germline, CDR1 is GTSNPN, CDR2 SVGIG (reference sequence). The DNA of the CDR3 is TGTGCCTGGAGAGCGCAGGGCTCTGGAAACACCATATATTTT. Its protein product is CAWRAQGSGNTIYF.

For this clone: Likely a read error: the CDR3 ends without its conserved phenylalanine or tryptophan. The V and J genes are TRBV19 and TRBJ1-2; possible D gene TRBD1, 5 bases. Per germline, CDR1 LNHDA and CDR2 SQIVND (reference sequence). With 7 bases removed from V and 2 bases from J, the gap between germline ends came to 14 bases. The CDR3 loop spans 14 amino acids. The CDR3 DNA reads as TGTGCCAGTACCCCCGGAAGGGGAAACTATGGCTACACCCTC. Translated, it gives CASTPGRGNYGYTL.

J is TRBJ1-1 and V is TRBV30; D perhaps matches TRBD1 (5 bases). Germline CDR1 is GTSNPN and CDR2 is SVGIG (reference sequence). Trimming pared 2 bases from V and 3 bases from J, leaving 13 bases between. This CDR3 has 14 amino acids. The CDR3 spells CAWSWRGADTEAFF. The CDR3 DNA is TGTGCCTGGAGTTGGCGGGGCGCGGACACTGAAGCTTTCTTT.

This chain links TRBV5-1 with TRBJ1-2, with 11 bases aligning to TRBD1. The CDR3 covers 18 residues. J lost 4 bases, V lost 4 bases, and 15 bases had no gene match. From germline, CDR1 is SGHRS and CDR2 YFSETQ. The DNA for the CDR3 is TGCGCCAGCAGCCCGGGGGGACAGGGGGGACGCCAGGGCTATGGCTACACCTTC. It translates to CASSPGGQGGRQGYGYTF.

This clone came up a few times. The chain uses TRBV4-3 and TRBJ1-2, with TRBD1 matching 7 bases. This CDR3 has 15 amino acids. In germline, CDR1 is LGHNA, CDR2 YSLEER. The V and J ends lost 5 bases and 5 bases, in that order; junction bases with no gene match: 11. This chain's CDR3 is CASSEGPGQTYGYTF. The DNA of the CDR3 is TGCGCCAGCAGCGAGGGACCGGGACAGACTTATGGCTACACCTTC.

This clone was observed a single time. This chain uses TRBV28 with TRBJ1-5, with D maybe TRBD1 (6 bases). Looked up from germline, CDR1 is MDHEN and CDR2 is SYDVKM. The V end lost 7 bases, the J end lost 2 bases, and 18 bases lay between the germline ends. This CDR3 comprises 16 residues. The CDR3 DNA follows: TGTGCCAGCACTATAGGGGGAATGGGGGGCAATCAGCCCCAGCATTTT. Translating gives CASTIGGMGGNQPQHF.

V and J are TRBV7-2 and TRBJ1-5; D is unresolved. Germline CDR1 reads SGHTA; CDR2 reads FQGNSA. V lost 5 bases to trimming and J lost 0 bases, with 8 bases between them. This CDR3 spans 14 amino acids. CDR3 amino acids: CASSLQLSNQPQHF. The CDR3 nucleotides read TGTGCCAGCAGCCTCCAACTTAGCAATCAGCCCCAGCATTTT.

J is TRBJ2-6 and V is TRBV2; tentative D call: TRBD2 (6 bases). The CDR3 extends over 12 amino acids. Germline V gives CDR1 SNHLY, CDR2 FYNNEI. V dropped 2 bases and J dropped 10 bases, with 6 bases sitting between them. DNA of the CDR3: TGTGCCAGCAGTGAAAGCGGGAACGTCCTGACTTTC. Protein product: CASSESGNVLTF.

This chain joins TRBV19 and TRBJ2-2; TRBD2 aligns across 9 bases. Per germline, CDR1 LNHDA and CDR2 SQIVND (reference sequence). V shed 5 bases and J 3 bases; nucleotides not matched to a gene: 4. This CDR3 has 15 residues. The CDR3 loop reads CASSPGLAYTGELFF. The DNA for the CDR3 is TGTGCCAGTAGTCCGGGACTAGCCTACACCGGGGAGCTGTTTTTT.

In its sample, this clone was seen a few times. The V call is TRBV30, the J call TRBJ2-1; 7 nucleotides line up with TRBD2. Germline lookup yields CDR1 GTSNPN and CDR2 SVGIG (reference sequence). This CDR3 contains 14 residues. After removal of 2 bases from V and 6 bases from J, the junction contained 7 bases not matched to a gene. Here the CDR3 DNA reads TGTGCCTGGAGTCGGGGCGGGAGCCTCAATGAGCAGTTCTTC. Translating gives CAWSRGGSLNEQFF.

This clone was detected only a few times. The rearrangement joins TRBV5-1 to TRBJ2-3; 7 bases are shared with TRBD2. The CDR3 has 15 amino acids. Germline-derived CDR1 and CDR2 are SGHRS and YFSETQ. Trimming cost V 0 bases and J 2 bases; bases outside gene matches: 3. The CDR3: CASSLGEGPTDTQYF. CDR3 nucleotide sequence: TGCGCCAGCAGCTTGGGGGAGGGGCCCACAGATACGCAGTATTTT.

DNA of the CDR3: TGTGCCAGCAGCCAACCTAGCGGGGGTCAGTTGGAGACCCAGTACTTC. It yields the protein CASSQPSGGQLETQYF. The genes are TRBV28 and TRBJ2-5; 10 bases fit TRBD2. Germline CDR1 MDHEN, CDR2 SYDVKM. J was trimmed by 5 bases and V by 6 bases; bases with no gene match: 12. The CDR3 has 16 residues.